The text below deals with one T cell receptor (beta chain). The junction does not match germline at one end; this may be a read error. The data are from a study of blood T cell repertoires in COVID-19. In the study overall: From T cells, B-cell-depleted T cells, or PBMCs came the material, which was cDNA or gDNA.

Original data processing: Reference gene primer amplification in the assay estimated nucleated cell counts. The table came from immunoSEQ multiplex PCR; TCRdb's copy has only in-frame clones and leaves some out. For V, J and clone size, that table is used; D and trimming come from the DNA. Among 130,000 to 150,000 clones listed, 70% to 90% were seen once. Participants were aged about 18 to 100 years from around 26 US areas. The CDR3 spans 15 residues. Germline assignment: CDR1 SEHNR and CDR2 FQNEAQ (reference sequence). This clonotype was sampled from a woman in her twenties or thirties with acute COVID-19. V gene TRBV7-9 combines with J gene TRBJ2-7, with 8 bases matching TRBD1. Sequenced input: PBMCs or T cells enriched from blood (not recorded which). CDR3 nucleotide sequence: TGTGCCAGCGGCTTTTGGACAGGGAACACAAACGAGCAGTACTTC. Translation gives CASGFWTGNTNEQYF.